This T cell receptor beta chain stems from a study of cytomegalovirus exposure and HLA in healthy donors. Study-wide results and limits: Most TCRs appeared rarely, but some public TCRs recurred in many donors.

Regarding this clone: The antigen is unknown.

With 7 bases removed from V and 4 bases from J, the gap between germline ends came to 16 bases. The CDR3 runs 13 residues. Germline CDR1 is SQVTM and CDR2 is ANQGSEA. Both 60 Vbeta primers and 13 Jbeta primers went into the PCR. Assay: immunoSEQ multiplex PCR; the TCRdb copy retains only in-frame clones and omits some. The table lists some 40,000 clones, approximately 63% of them singletons. Sequencing was performed on PBMCs. This clonotype originated in a man aged 40-50 years in good health and CMV-seronegative. The chain couples TRBV29-1 to TRBJ1-1; possible D gene TRBD1, 6 bases. CDR3 residues: CSAQGSGGTEAFF. The CDR3 DNA is TGCAGCGCCCAGGGGTCCGGCGGCACTGAAGCTTTCTTT.